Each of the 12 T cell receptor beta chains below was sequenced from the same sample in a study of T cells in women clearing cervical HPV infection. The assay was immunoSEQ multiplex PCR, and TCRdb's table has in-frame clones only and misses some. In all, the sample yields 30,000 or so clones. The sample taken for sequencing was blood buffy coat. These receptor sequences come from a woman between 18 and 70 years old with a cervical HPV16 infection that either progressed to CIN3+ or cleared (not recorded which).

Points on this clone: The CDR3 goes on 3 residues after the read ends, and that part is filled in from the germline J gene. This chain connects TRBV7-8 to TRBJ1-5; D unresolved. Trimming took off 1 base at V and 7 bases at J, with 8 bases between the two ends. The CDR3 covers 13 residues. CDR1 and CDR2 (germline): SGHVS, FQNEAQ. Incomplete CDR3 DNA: TGTGCCAGCAGCTTAGGAGCCCTCCAGCCC. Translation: CASSLGALQP. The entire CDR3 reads CASSLGALQPQHF.

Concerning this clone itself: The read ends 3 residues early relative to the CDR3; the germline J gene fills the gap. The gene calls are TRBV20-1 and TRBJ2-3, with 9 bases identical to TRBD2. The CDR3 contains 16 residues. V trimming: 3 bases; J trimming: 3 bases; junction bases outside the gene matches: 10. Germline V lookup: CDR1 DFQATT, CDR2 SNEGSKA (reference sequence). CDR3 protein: CSASVRGGGGTDTQYF. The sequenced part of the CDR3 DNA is TGCAGTGCTAGCGTTCGCGGGGGGGGTGGGACAGATACG.

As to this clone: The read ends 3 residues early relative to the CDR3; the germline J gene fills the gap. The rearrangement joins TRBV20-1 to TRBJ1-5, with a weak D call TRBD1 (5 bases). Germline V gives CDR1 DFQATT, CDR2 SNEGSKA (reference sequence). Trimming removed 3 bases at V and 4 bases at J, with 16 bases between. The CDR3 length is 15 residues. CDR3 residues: CSASPAGESNQPQHF. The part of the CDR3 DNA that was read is TGCAGTGCTAGCCCTGCGGGGGAGAGTAATCAGCCC.

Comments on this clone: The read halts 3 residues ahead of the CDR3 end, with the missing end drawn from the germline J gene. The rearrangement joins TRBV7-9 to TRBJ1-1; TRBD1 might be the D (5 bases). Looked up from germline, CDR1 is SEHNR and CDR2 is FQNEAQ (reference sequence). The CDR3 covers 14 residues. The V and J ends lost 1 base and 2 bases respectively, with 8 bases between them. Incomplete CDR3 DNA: TGTGCCAGCAGCTTAGGGACAACCAACACTGAA. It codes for CASSLGTTNTE. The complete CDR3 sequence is CASSLGTTNTEAFF.

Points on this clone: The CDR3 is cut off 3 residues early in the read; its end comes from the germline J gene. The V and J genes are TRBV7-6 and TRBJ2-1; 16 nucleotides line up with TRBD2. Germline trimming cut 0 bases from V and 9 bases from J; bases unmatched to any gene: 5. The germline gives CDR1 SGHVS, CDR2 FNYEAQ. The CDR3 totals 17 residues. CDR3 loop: CASSLAGTSGGAPEQFF. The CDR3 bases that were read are TGTGCCAGCAGCTTAGCCGGGACTAGCGGGGGGGCCCCTGAG. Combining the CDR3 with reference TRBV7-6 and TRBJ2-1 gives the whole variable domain GAGVSQSPRYKVTKRGQDVALRCDPISGHVSLYWYRQALGQGPEFLTYFNYEAQQDKSGLPNDRFSAERPEGSISTLTIQRTEQRDSAMYRCASSLAGTSGGAPEQFFGPGTRLTVL.

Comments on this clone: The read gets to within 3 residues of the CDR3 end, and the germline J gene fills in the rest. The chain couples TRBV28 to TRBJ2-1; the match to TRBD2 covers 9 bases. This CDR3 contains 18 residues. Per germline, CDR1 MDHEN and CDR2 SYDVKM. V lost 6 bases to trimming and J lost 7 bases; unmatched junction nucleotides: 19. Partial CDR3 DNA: TGTGCCAGCAGCGCGACATTAGCGGGGGAACCCCTAGGGAATGAG. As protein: CASSATLAGEPLGNE. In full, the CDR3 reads CASSATLAGEPLGNEQFF.

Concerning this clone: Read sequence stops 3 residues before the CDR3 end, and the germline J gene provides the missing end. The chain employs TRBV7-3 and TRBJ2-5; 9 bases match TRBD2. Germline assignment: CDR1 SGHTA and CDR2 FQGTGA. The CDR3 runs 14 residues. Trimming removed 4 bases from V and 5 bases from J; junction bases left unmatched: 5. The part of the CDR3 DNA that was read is TGTGCCAGCAGCTCGACAAGCGGGGGGGAGACC. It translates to CASSSTSGGET. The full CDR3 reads CASSSTSGGETQYF.

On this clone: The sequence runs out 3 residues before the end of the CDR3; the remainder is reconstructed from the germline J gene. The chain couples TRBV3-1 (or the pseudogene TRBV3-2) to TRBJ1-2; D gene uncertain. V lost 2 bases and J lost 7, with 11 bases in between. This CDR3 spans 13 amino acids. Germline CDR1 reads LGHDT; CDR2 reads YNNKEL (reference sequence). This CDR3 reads CASSQNGKRGYTF. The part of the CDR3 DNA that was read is TGTGCCAGCAGCCAAAATGGTAAGCGTGGC.

The CDR3 loop reads CASSSPRDSPLHF. The covered CDR3 bases are TGTGCCAGCAGCTCCCCTCGGGATTCACCC. This rearrangement joins TRBV7-9 to TRBJ1-6, with D unresolved. The read ends 3 residues before the CDR3 terminus; that terminus is restored from the germline J gene. CDR3 length: 13 residues. Trimming shortened V by 4 bases and J by 8 bases, and 9 bases separated the two germline ends. In germline, CDR1 is SEHNR, CDR2 FQNEAQ (reference sequence).

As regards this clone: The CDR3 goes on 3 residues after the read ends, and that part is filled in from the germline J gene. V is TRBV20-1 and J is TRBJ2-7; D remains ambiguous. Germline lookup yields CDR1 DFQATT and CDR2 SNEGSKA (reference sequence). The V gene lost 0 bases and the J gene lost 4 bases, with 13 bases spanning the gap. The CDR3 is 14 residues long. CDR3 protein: CSARDATVEYEQYF. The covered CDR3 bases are TGCAGTGCTAGAGACGCTACAGTAGAGTACGAG.

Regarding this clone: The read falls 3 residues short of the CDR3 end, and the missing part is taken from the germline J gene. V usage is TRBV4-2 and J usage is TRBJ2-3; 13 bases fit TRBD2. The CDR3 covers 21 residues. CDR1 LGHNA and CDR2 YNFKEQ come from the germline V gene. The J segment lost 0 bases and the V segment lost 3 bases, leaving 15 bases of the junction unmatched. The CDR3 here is CASSQGPQGLAGRPSTDTQYF. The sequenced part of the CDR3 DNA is TGTGCCAGCAGCCAGGGACCCCAGGGACTAGCGGGGAGACCTAGCACAGATACG.

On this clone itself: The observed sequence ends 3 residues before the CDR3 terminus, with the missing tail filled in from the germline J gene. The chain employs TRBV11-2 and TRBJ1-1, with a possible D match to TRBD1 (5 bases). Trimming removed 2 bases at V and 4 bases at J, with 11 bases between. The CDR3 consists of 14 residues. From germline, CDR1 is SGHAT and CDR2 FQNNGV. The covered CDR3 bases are TGTGCCAGCAGCTTACAGGGTTTAAGCACTGAA. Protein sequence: CASSLQGLSTE. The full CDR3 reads CASSLQGLSTEAFF.